The TCR beta chain under discussion was sequenced for a study of radiation and T cells in renal cell carcinoma (dated by TCRdb to about 2020). At the level of the whole study: In total, more than 50 samples underwent TCR beta sequencing: some 26 tumors plus 27 peripheral blood samples. Across all 50 or so samples, 3,800,000 or so unique CDR3 nucleotide sequences encoding around 2.8 million unique CDR3 amino acid sequences were identified. The final blood draw took place at 4 weeks after radiation, the same time as nephrectomy. What the authors observed across the whole study: Top tumor clonotypes rose in blood from baseline to 2 weeks post-radiation, then contracted by 4 weeks, suggesting transient expansion of tumor-resident clones. No pretreatment tumor biopsies were available, so the baseline intratumoral presence of clonotypes could not be determined. Effects of radiation dose or scheduling on the TCR repertoire could not be addressed with the single-armed trial design. Tracking of blood repertoire dynamics stopped at more than three weeks after treatment, with no follow-up past that point.

CDR1 and CDR2 were assigned from the germline V gene (reference sequence) as LNHNV and YYDKDF. Cut back by 0 bases and 7 bases, the V and J ends lie 12 bases apart. There are 14 amino acids in the CDR3, from cysteine to phenylalanine inclusive. The DNA shown is the 42-base CDR3, in frame from base 1. This clone was counted a few times. Its antigen is unknown. No base-level quality is on record; no much larger clone is a single base apart. Following the manufacturer's recommendations, the immunoSEQ kit was used to generate TCR beta libraries from genomic DNA. To prepare the libraries, a first multiplex PCR with proprietary primers was run, followed by a second PCR that added unique barcodes, and a bead cleanup was done after each round. Each sample batch included a kit-provided positive control reaction and a negative control reaction. The final libraries were assessed on an Agilent 4200 TapeStation D1000 ScreenTape, pooled by volume, and quantified by qPCR. Sequencing ran on an Illumina NextSeq500 with a MidOutput 150-cycle cartridge, using 156 Read1 and 15 Index1 cycles with kit custom primers. The pooled library was loaded at roughly 1 pM with an approximately 21% PhiX control spike-in. The authors' analysis ran thus. The vendor-processed data were analyzed in R, and a clonotype was defined as all T cells that share the same CDR3 nucleotide sequence. For clone abundance analyses, frequencies were normalized to the 10,000 most abundant clones per sample. Before analysis, public T cell clones were removed, and these numbered fewer than five per sample on average. Tumor-enriched and baseline blood-enriched clonotypes were defined by at least a 32-fold difference in abundance between compartments. A beta-binomial differential abundance model was applied to find clonotypes that expanded or contracted between blood time points. Tumor-blood repertoire similarity was measured with the Baroni-Urbani and Buser coefficient, and groups were compared using two-tailed Wilcoxon tests in R. This immuneACCESS table, as held by TCRdb, lists in-frame sequences with V and J called but not all clones. Of the missing ones, under half trace to an unresolved V gene in checked studies; the others have no known cause. Clone size and the V and J calls come from that table; the DNA yielded D and trimming. A total of 150,000 to 200,000 clones appear in this sample, 88% of them only once. Clones ranked in the top ten supply about 10% of the sample.

The time point label, read with the paper, signifies: blood 4 weeks post-SBRT, at nephrectomy. This sample's treatment or condition label indicates: 15 Gy SBRT to primary tumor, nephrectomy 4 weeks later. The samples were drawn from a clinical trial, where primary renal cell carcinomas were treated with 15 Gy of stereotactic body radiation therapy and then removed by nephrectomy 4 weeks afterward. Serial peripheral blood from radiation-treated patients was sampled at baseline, 2 weeks and 4 weeks after SBRT to track tumor-enriched clonotypes. All patients had renal cell carcinoma with clear cell pathology. The QIAamp DNA Blood Mini Kit (Qiagen) was used to prepare genomic DNA for TCR sequencing. Only samples passing all quality control checks were included in the analyses.

The V gene is TRBV15 and the J gene is TRBJ1-2; the D gene identity is not certain. This clonotype originated in a woman in her fifties or sixties with renal cell carcinoma. The sample consisted of blood, taken from a patient whose treatment included radiotherapy and nephrectomy. The nucleotide sequence reads as follows: TGTGCCACCAGCAGAGATGGGAGAGGGTTTGGCTACACCTTC. This yields the protein CATSRDGRGFGYTF.